This T cell receptor (beta chain) comes out of a study of T cell repertoires in cytomegalovirus infection. Study-wide context: The study used recently identified HLA-C-restricted and well-studied HLA-B-restricted CMV epitopes. Public TCR beta signatures marked donors with CMV infection and the matching HLA. General study points: Pooled public TCR beta family frequency picked out CMV carriers with the relevant HLA. It was HLA-C-restricted CMV-specific TCR beta clonotypes that dominated the response ex vivo.

TCRdb itself ran the reads through MiXCR, one entry per CDR3 protein. The table has about 920,000 distinct CDR3 sequences, roughly 30% seen once. Trimming stripped 4 bases from V and 4 bases from J, with 16 bases between. The CDR3 has 15 amino acids. From germline, CDR1 is MGHRA and CDR2 YSYEKL. This clonotype showed up just a few times. Its antigen is unknown. The source is a human donor in good health (CMV status not recorded). Some clones in this sample may be carry-over from other donors' samples. Source: cultured CD8+ T cells from PBMCs, taken from culture after CMV antigen stimulation. The rearrangement links TRBV4-1 to TRBJ1-1; possible D gene TRBD1, 6 bases. The CDR3 loop is CASSRAQGGSTEAFF. The CDR3 DNA reads TGCGCCAGCAGCCGAGCACAGGGAGGCAGCACTGAAGCTTTCTTT.